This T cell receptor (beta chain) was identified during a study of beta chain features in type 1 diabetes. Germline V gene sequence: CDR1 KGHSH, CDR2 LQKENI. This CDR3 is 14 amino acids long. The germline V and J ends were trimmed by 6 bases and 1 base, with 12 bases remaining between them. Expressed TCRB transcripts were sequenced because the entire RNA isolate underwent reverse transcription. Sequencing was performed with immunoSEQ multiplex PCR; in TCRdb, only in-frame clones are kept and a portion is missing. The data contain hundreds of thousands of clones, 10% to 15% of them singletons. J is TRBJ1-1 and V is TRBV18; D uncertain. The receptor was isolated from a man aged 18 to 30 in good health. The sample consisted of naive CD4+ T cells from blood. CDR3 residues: CASSTVGGNTEAFF. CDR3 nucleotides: TGTGCCAGCTCGACCGTGGGAGGGAACACTGAAGCTTTCTTT.